This note documents a single T cell receptor beta chain sequence. The antigen remains unidentified. Molecular-barcoded quantitative 5'-RACE produced these TCR beta libraries. TCRdb analysed the 5' RACE reads with MiXCR anew, one entry per CDR3 protein. The sample holds about 800,000 distinct CDR3 sequences, approximately 12% seen once. This sample was included in a study of CD8 T cells in ankylosing spondylitis. Study-level findings and limits: Characteristic of ankylosing spondylitis blood, it appeared, was a TCR beta motif comprising eight highly homologous variants. Disease-linked clones had a CD8+ phenotype and relatively low frequency in peripheral blood. Clones linked to disease were reported to show significant enrichment in matched ankylosing spondylitis synovial fluid.

Trimming pared 6 bases from V and 1 base from J, leaving 10 bases between. The CDR3 has 15 amino acids. Germline V gene lookup returns CDR1 LGHDT and CDR2 YNNKEL (reference sequence). J is TRBJ2-6 and V is TRBV3-1; D not certain. Sequenced: blood, either unsorted or a sorted T cell fraction (not recorded which). This TCR came from a male donor with ankylosing spondylitis. The CDR3, as DNA: TGTGCCAGCAGTCCCTTGAATTCTGGGGCCAACGTCCTGACTTTC. This translates into CASSPLNSGANVLTF.